The rows below give T cell receptor beta chains drawn from one sample of a study of T-cell reconstitution after alpha-beta-depleted transplantation in children. One entry per CDR3 protein results from TCRdb running MiXCR on the PCR reads. The repertoire holds over 150,000 distinct CDR3 sequences, with roughly 6% as singletons. The sequences come from PBMCs, collected before TCRalphabeta/CD19-depleted stem cell transplant. The receptors originated from a girl less than two years old with combined immunodeficiency, due to receive a stem cell transplant. CDR3s include the opening cysteine and the closing phenylalanine or tryptophan. The D gene is left open where the match is weak. The listing skips clone size in some rows; elsewhere it reads once, few, many or a size class.

V gene,J gene,D gene,clone size,CDR3 DNA,CDR3 protein
TRBV5-1,TRBJ1-6,TRBD1,.,TGCGCCAGCAGAAGACAGGGTGGGACCTATAATTCACCCCTCCACTTT,CASRRQGGTYNSPLHF
TRBV5-1,TRBJ2-5,TRBD1,many,TGCGCCAGCAGTAGGAGACTTGACAGGGGCCAAGAGACCCAGTACTTC,CASSRRLDRGQETQYF
TRBV20-1,TRBJ2-1,.,many,TGCAGTGCTAGAGTCCCCGGGCCCTCGGGATACAATGAGCAGTTCTTC,CSARVPGPSGYNEQFF
TRBV20-1,TRBJ2-5,.,many,TGCAGTGCTATTGGGGGAAACACCCAAGAGACCCAGTACTTC,CSAIGGNTQETQYF
TRBV7-3,TRBJ2-2,.,.,TGTGCCAGCAGCTTATGGGCTAGCAGACCGGCCGGGGAGCTGTTTTTT,CASSLWASRPAGELFF
TRBV7-9,TRBJ2-7,.,many,TGTGCCAGCAGCTTACGCGGGGACTCCTACGAGCAGTACTTC,CASSLRGDSYEQYF
TRBV27,TRBJ1-2,.,few,TGTGCTGTACGGGTCCCGAAAACCTATGGCTACACCTTC,CAVRVPKTYGYTF
TRBV4-3,TRBJ2-1,TRBD2,many,TGCGCCAGCAGCCAAGAGGGTAGCGGGAGCTCCTACAATGAGCAGTTCTTC,CASSQEGSGSSYNEQFF
TRBV12-3/TRBV12-4,TRBJ1-5,.,many,TGTGCCAGCAGTTTCGGGGGGGACAAACAGCCCCAGCATTTT,CASSFGGDKQPQHF
TRBV14,TRBJ1-1,.,few,TGTGCCAGCAGCCAGCTCGGGGGGGTAGGCACTGAAGCTTTCTTT,CASSQLGGVGTEAFF
TRBV11-2,TRBJ2-1,TRBD2,many,TGTGCCAGCAGCAGCGGGGGAACCTTAGATGAGCAGTTCTTC,CASSSGGTLDEQFF
TRBV7-6,TRBJ2-2,.,many,TGTGCCAGCAGCTTGACACGCACCGGGGAGCTGTTTTTT,CASSLTRTGELFF
TRBV29-1,TRBJ1-1,.,.,TGCAGCGTTGAAGGGAACACTGAAGCTTTCTTT,CSVEGNTEAFF
TRBV15,TRBJ1-5,.,many,TGTGCCACCAGCAGATCTCTTACAGGCCCCAATCAGCCCCAGCATTTT,CATSRSLTGPNQPQHF
TRBV9,TRBJ2-7,.,many,TGTGCCAGCAGCGGAAGGACACCACGTCCCCTCGAGCAGTACTTC,CASSGRTPRPLEQYF
TRBV5-8,TRBJ2-5,.,many,TGTGCCAGCAGCTTGGGCCAGAGAAGGTACCAAGAGACCCAGTACTTC,CASSLGQRRYQETQYF
TRBV29-1,TRBJ2-1,.,.,TGCAGCGTTGAAGCTCCCGAACAGGTCCTCTACAATGAGCAGTTCTTC,CSVEAPEQVLYNEQFF
TRBV3-1,TRBJ1-4,TRBD1,many,TGTGCCAGCAGCCAAGGGACAGGGAGGGGTGAAAAACTGTTTTTT,CASSQGTGRGEKLFF
TRBV10-3,TRBJ2-3,.,many,TGTGCCATCAGTGCCACGGGGTCGCGTGGAGGGGCAGATACGCAGTATTTT,CAISATGSRGGADTQYF
TRBV4-3,TRBJ1-1,.,many,TGCGCCAGCAGCCAAGATGTAGGGAACACTGAAGCTTTCTTT,CASSQDVGNTEAFF
TRBV2,TRBJ1-6,.,many,TGTGCCAGCAGTGATGAGGGCGACCCAAGCTCCTATAATTCACCCCTCCACTTT,CASSDEGDPSSYNSPLHF
TRBV6-5,TRBJ2-1,TRBD2,many,TGTGCCAGCAGTTACTCGAAGTTTGGACTAGCGGGAGATCGCCATGAGCAGTTCTTC,CASSYSKFGLAGDRHEQFF
TRBV7-2,TRBJ2-1,.,many,TGTGCCAGCAGCTTAGTTGTGTCCGGGTGGGATGAGCAGTTCTTC,CASSLVVSGWDEQFF
TRBV29-1,TRBJ2-5,TRBD2,many,TGCAGCGTTGAAGATTTTGAGCGGGAGCGCAGAGAGACCCAGTACTTC,CSVEDFERERRETQYF
TRBV12-5,TRBJ2-1,TRBD1,many,TGTGCTAGTGGTGGCCGGGACAGGGGCGGGGAGCAGTTCTTC,CASGGRDRGGEQFF
TRBV7-9,TRBJ1-1,.,.,TGTGCCAGCAGCCACGGGCAGCCTGAAGCTTTCTTT,CASSHGQPEAFF
TRBV29-1,TRBJ2-5,.,many,TGCAGCGTTGGGGGGGCCTCAGAGACCCAGTACTTC,CSVGGASETQYF
TRBV28,TRBJ1-1,.,many,TGTGCCAGCAAAATATTGAACACTGAAGCTTTCTTT,CASKILNTEAFF
TRBV7-9,TRBJ2-5,.,many,TGTGCCATAGCGGCAGGGCGGCAAGAGACCCAGTACTTC,CAIAAGRQETQYF
TRBV11-2,TRBJ2-1,.,many,TGTGCCAGCGGGGACCTCTCCTACAATGAGCAGTTCTTC,CASGDLSYNEQFF
TRBV9,TRBJ2-3,.,.,TGTGCCAGCAGCTCTGACAGGCCGGCGGATACGCAGTATTTT,CASSSDRPADTQYF
TRBV28,TRBJ2-7,.,many,TGTGCCAGCAGTTTTGGGGGGACAGCCTCCTACGAGCAGTACTTC,CASSFGGTASYEQYF
TRBV28,TRBJ1-1,.,many,TGTGCCAGCAGTTACGCCGGGGAGGGGACTGAAGCTTTCTTT,CASSYAGEGTEAFF
TRBV27,TRBJ1-6,TRBD1,many,TGTGCCAGCAGCCCGGACAGGGGGCGTTGGGCTAATTCACCCCTCCACTTT,CASSPDRGRWANSPLHF
TRBV4-2,TRBJ2-1,.,many,TGTGCCAGCAGCCCGGAAACTAGCCTCCGGTTCTTC,CASSPETSLRFF
TRBV20-1,TRBJ2-5,TRBD2,many,TGCAGTGCTACCGGGACTAGCGGGGGAGAGACCCAGTACTTC,CSATGTSGGETQYF
TRBV7-2,TRBJ2-3,.,medium-sized,TGTGCCAGCAGCGTAGTTTTTTCTAGCACAGATACGCAGTATTTT,CASSVVFSSTDTQYF
TRBV10-3,TRBJ1-5,.,many,TGTGCCATCAGTGAGTCGAATAGGGCTCCGAATCAGCCCCAGCATTTT,CAISESNRAPNQPQHF
TRBV28,TRBJ2-6,.,many,TGTGCCAGCAGTTGGATCTCTGGGGCCAACGTCCTGACTTTC,CASSWISGANVLTF
TRBV6-2/TRBV6-3,TRBJ2-1,.,many,TGTGCCAGCAGTTACTCAGCTAGCGCTAGCTCCTACAATGAGCAGTTCTTC,CASSYSASASSYNEQFF
TRBV7-2,TRBJ2-5,TRBD2,few,TGTGCCAGCAGCACCACCTCGGGAGCGCGGGGGGAGACCCAGTACTTC,CASSTTSGARGETQYF
TRBV5-1,TRBJ1-1,.,many,TGCGCCAGCAGCCGGGGGGGCACTGAAGCTTTCTTT,CASSRGGTEAFF
TRBV6-2/TRBV6-3,TRBJ2-5,.,many,TGTGCCAGCAGTTACGCGGTTCCGGTGACCCAGTACTTC,CASSYAVPVTQYF
TRBV7-6,TRBJ2-1,.,many,TGTGCCAGCAGCTTAGATCGCGGCGACAATGAGCAGTTCTTC,CASSLDRGDNEQFF
TRBV11-3,TRBJ2-1,.,many,TGTGCCAGCAGCTCTGGCGGGACCCCTTTGAATGAGCAGTTCTTC,CASSSGGTPLNEQFF
TRBV18,TRBJ1-2,.,.,TGTGCCAGCTCACCACAGGACAGTTCTCTCTATGGCTACACCTTC,CASSPQDSSLYGYTF
TRBV12-3/TRBV12-4,TRBJ2-1,.,many,TGTGCCAGCAGTTTTTGGGGATACAATGAGCAGTTCTTC,CASSFWGYNEQFF
TRBV12-3/TRBV12-4,TRBJ2-1,.,many,TGTGCCAGCAGTTCGGGGCACCCGTCCTACAATGAGCAGTTCTTC,CASSSGHPSYNEQFF
TRBV28,TRBJ2-1,.,many,TGTGCCAGCAGTTTCCGTTTACTATACAATGAGCAGTTCTTC,CASSFRLLYNEQFF
TRBV12-3/TRBV12-4,TRBJ2-7,TRBD1,many,TGTGCCAGCCAAGGACAGGGGGAAGGGGAGCAGTACTTC,CASQGQGEGEQYF
TRBV20-1,TRBJ2-2,TRBD2,few,TGCAGTGCTTTAGGGGGACTAGCGGGGTCCAACACCGGGGAGCTGTTTTTT,CSALGGLAGSNTGELFF
TRBV18,TRBJ2-1,.,many,TGTGCCAGCTCACCACCGATTCCGGTCTATGAGCAGTTCTTC,CASSPPIPVYEQFF